This T cell receptor (beta chain) was sequenced during a study of T cell responses to AZD1222 COVID-19 vaccine. Concerning this clone itself: Antigen unknown.

Measured with immunoSEQ multiplex PCR; TCRdb has only the in-frame clones, and not every one. The sample shows more than 95,000 clones, around 84% of them seen only once. This CDR3 has 16 residues. V lost 1 base, J lost 0 bases, and 6 bases stayed unmatched. Germline lookup yields CDR1 KGHSH and CDR2 LQKENI. Study outcomes and limitations: White British ancestry dominated among donors, who included more females, and clonal diversity was possibly underestimated. Regions 160-218 and 743-854 dominated among vaccine-associated CD4 TCRs spanning spike. Nearly half of unique spike-specific TCRs reportedly avoided B.1.351 and B.1.1.7 mutated regions.

This receptor was taken from an adult who received the AZD1222 COVID-19 vaccine. The chain uses TRBV18 and TRBJ2-7, with 7 bases identical to TRBD2. This sample comprised peripheral blood, obtained 28 days after the second AZD1222 dose. The CDR3 protein is CASSPLSGALSYEQYF. As DNA, the CDR3 is TGTGCCAGCTCACCACTCAGCGGGGCTCTCTCCTACGAGCAGTACTTC. Using reference TRBV18 and TRBJ2-7 for the parts outside the CDR3, the full variable domain is NAGVMQNPRHLVRRRGQEARLRCSPMKGHSHVYWYRQLPEEGLKFMVYLQKENIIDESGMPKERFSAEFPKEGPSILRIQQVVRGDSAAYFCASSPLSGALSYEQYFGPGTRLTVT.